This paragraph covers one TCR beta chain sequence. The antigen remains undetermined. Other nucleotide sequences from this sample produce the same CDR3. Reverse transcribed after extraction, RNA yielded cDNA as the sequencing template. TCRdb keeps only in-frame clones here, not all; method: immunoSEQ multiplex PCR. This sample has about 180,000 clones, with about 53% found just once. The sample's treatment: oral pan-JAK inhibitor, 5-10 mg twice daily. The sample comes from a study of CD8+ T cells in alopecia areata. Across the study: Tofacitinib therapy took 6 to 18 months; 6 months off drug came after.

The V end lost 0 bases, the J end lost 1 base, and 6 bases lay between the germline ends. This CDR3 is 13 amino acids long. The germline CDR1 and CDR2 sequences are GTSNPN and SVGIG (reference sequence). General study findings and limits: TCR sharing was clearer in mice than between patients, perhaps partly owing to patient HLA diversity. Many expanded lesional clones remained in scalp and blood on tofacitinib.

This TCR derives from a human donor with alopecia areata. Sequences were derived from CD8+ T cells sorted from blood, sampled at week 24, from a patient treated with tofacitinib. V usage is TRBV30 and J usage is TRBJ1-1; D gene unclear. As DNA, the CDR3 is TGTGCCTGGAGTGTACTGGAGAACACTGAAGCTTTCTTT. Its translation is CAWSVLENTEAFF.